A single sample gave rise to the 9 T cell receptor beta chains below, sequenced in a study of blood T cell repertoires in COVID-19. The repertoire was sequenced with immunoSEQ multiplex PCR; TCRdb's copy has only in-frame clones and lacks some. The sample records over 100,000 clones, about 83% being singletons. What was sequenced was peripheral blood. The source of these receptors is a man aged 35 to 55 with active or convalescent COVID-19.

This rearrangement joins TRBV12-3 or TRBV12-4 to TRBJ1-1, with D perhaps TRBD1 (6 bases). The CDR3 covers 11 residues. Trimming removed 6 bases at V and 8 bases at J, with 10 bases between. CDR3 amino acids: CASSPGTEAFF. The CDR3 DNA is TGTGCCAGCAGCCCCGGGACAGAAGCTTTCTTT.

The gene calls are TRBV7-9 and TRBJ1-4; the D is unclear. Between the trimmed V and J ends, which lost 8 bases and 5 bases, there was a span of 9 bases. This CDR3 contains 12 residues. Germline CDR1 reads SEHNR; CDR2 reads FQNEAQ (reference sequence). CDR3 amino acids: CASGLSNEKLFF. The DNA of the CDR3 is TGTGCCAGCGGACTTTCGAATGAAAAACTGTTTTTT.

The chain uses TRBV5-5 and TRBJ1-2; no clear D. V was clipped by 0 bases and J by 1 base, with 10 bases between them. Germline assignment: CDR1 SGHKS and CDR2 YYEKEE (reference sequence). This CDR3 contains 15 residues. The CDR3 nucleotides are TGTGCCAGCAGCTTGGGTCAGGTGCTTAACTATGGCTACACCTTC. Its translation: CASSLGQVLNYGYTF.

This clone was counted a few times. J is TRBJ1-2 and V is TRBV7-2; D is uncertain. The CDR3 sequence is 12 residues long. Germline CDR1 SGHTA, CDR2 FQGNSA. V lost 5 bases, J lost 8 bases, and 12 bases lay in between. CDR3 amino acids: CASSPASRGYTF. CDR3 sequence (DNA): TGTGCCAGCAGCCCCGCCTCTAGGGGCTACACCTTC.

This rearrangement joins TRBV7-3 to TRBJ2-1; 7 bases agree with TRBD2. Trimming at V came to 5 bases and at J to 10 bases, leaving 11 bases not matched to a gene. The CDR3 extends over 14 amino acids. Germline-derived CDR1 and CDR2 are SGHTA and FQGTGA. CDR3 sequence: CASSIQGSGLEQFF. CDR3 nucleotides: TGTGCCAGCAGCATACAAGGTAGCGGGCTAGAGCAGTTCTTC.

The chain joins TRBV9 to TRBJ2-2; 7 nucleotides match TRBD1. This CDR3 has 16 amino acids. Germline V gene data show CDR1 as SGDLS and CDR2 as YYNGEE. With V trimmed by 1 base and J by 4 bases, 7 bases remained unmatched. CDR3 region: CASSVTGVRGTGELFF. The CDR3, as DNA: TGTGCCAGCAGCGTAACAGGGGTACGAGGCACCGGGGAGCTGTTTTTT.

There are a few counts of this clone. The V call is TRBV11-1, the J call TRBJ2-3; a possible D gene is TRBD1 (6 bases). V was clipped by 6 bases and J by 1 base, with 11 bases between them. Per the germline V gene, CDR1 is SGHAT and CDR2 is FQDESV (reference sequence). CDR3 length: 14 amino acids. The DNA of the CDR3 is TGTGCCAGCAGATCAGAGGGGGGCACAGATACGCAGTATTTT. This gives the protein CASRSEGGTDTQYF.

CDR3 nucleotides: TGTGCCAGTAGTAGGGACAGGTTTTTCGAGCAGTACTTC. It codes for CASSRDRFFEQYF. The chain employs TRBV19 and TRBJ2-7; 8 bases fit TRBD1. Germline V gives CDR1 LNHDA, CDR2 SQIVND (reference sequence). V lost 4 bases, J lost 6 bases, and 5 bases stayed unmatched. This CDR3 comprises 13 residues. Full variable domain (rest looked up from reference TRBV19 and TRBJ2-7): DGGITQSPKYLFRKEGQNVTLSCEQNLNHDAMYWYRQDPGQGLRLIYYSQIVNDFQKGDIAEGYSVSREKKESFPLTVTSAQKNPTAFYLCASSRDRFFEQYFGPGTRLTVT.

The chain has TRBV19 and TRBJ2-5; 11 bases are shared with TRBD2. Trimming cost V 4 bases and J 2 bases; bases outside gene matches: 3. CDR1 and CDR2 (germline): LNHDA, SQIVND (reference sequence). The CDR3 consists of 15 residues. The DNA of the CDR3 is TGTGCCAGTAGTAGGCTAGCGGGGGGTCAAGAGACCCAGTACTTC. Its protein is CASSRLAGGQETQYF.